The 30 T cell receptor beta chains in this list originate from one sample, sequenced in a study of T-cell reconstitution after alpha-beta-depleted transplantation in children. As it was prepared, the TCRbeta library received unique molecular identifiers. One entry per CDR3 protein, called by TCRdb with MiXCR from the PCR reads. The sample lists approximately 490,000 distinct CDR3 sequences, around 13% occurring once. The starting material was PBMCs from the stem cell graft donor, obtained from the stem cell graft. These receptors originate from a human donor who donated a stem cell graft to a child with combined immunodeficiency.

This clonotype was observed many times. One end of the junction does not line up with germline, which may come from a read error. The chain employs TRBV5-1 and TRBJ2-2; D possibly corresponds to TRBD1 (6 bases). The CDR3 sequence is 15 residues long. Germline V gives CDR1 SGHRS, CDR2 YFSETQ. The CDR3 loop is CASSSQTGNTGELFF. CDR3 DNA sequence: TGTGCCAGCAGCTCCCAGACAGGGAACACCGGGGAGCTGTTTTTT.

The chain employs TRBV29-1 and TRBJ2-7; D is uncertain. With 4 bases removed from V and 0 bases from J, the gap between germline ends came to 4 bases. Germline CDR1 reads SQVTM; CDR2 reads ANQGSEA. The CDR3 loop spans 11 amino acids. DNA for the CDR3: TGCAGCGTTGTCCACTCCTACGAGCAGTACTTC. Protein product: CSVVHSYEQYF.

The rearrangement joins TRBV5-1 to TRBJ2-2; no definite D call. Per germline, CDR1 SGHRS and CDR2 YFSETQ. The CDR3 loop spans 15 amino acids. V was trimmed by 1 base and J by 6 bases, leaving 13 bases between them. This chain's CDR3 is CASSLMGPGAGELFF. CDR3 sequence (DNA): TGCGCCAGCAGCTTGATGGGCCCTGGGGCCGGGGAGCTGTTTTTT.

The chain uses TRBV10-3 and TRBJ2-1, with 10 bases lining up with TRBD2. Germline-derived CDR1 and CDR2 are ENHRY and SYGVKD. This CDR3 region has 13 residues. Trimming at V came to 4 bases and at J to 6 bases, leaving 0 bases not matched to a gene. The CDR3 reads CAISGLAGNEQFF. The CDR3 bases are TGTGCCATCAGTGGACTAGCGGGCAATGAGCAGTTCTTC.

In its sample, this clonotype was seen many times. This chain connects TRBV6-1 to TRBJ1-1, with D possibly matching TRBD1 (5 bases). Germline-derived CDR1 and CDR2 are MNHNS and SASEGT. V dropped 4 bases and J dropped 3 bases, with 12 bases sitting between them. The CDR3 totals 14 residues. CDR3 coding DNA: TGTGCCAGCAGTGGTCTATGGGGCGACACTGAAGCTTTCTTT. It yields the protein CASSGLWGDTEAFF.

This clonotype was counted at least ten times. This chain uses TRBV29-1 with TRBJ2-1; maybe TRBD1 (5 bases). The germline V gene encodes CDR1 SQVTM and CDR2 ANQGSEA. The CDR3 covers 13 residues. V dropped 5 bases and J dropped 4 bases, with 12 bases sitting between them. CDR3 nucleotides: TGCAGCGTTCTGACAGTATCATACAATGAGCAGTTCTTC. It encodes CSVLTVSYNEQFF.

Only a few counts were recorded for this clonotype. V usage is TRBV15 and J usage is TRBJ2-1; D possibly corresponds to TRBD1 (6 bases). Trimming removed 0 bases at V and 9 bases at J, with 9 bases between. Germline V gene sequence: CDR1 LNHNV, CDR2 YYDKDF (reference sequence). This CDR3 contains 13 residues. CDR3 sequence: CATSRDTRGEQFF. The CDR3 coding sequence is TGTGCCACCAGCAGAGATACCAGGGGTGAGCAGTTCTTC. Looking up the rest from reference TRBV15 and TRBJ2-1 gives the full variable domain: DAMVIQNPRYQVTQFGKPVTLSCSQTLNHNVMYWYQQKSSQAPKLLFHYYDKDFNNEADTPDNFQSRRPNTSFCFLDIRSPGLGDTAMYLCATSRDTRGEQFFGPGTRLTVL.

CDR3 in DNA: TGTGCCATCAGTGGCGTAGTCGACGAGCAGTACTTC. Encoded protein: CAISGVVDEQYF. The chain uses TRBV10-3 and TRBJ2-7, with D unresolved. Germline loops: CDR1 ENHRY, CDR2 SYGVKD. The CDR3 extends over 12 amino acids. Trimming pared 4 bases from V and 5 bases from J, leaving 9 bases between.

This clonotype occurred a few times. CDR3 sequence: CASSLGWGKETQYF. The DNA of the CDR3 is TGTGCCAGCAGTTTAGGTTGGGGGAAAGAGACCCAGTACTTC. The chain couples TRBV12-3 or TRBV12-4 to TRBJ2-5, with D perhaps given as TRBD1 or TRBD2 (5 bases each). This CDR3 comprises 14 residues. V was clipped by 1 base and J by 3 bases, with 9 bases between them.

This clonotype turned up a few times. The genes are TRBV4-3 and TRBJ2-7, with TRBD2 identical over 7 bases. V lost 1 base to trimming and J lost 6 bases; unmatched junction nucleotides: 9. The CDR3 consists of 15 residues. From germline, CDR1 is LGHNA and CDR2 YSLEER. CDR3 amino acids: CASSQGGGRAFEQYF. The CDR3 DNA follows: TGCGCCAGCAGCCAAGGGGGTGGGAGGGCCTTCGAGCAGTACTTC.

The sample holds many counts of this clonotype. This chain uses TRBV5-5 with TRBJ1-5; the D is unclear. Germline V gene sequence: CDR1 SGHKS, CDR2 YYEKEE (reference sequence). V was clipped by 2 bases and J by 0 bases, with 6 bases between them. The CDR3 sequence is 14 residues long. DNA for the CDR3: TGTGCCAGCAGCTTCTCGACTAGCAATCAGCCCCAGCATTTT. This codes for CASSFSTSNQPQHF.

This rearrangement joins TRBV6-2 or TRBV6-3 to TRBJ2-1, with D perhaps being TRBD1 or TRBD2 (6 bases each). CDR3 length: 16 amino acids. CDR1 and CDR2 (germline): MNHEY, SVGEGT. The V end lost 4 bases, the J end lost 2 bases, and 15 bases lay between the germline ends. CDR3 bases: TGTGCCAGCAGTTTCCCCCCCGGGGGCCCCTACAATGAGCAGTTCTTC. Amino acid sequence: CASSFPPGGPYNEQFF.

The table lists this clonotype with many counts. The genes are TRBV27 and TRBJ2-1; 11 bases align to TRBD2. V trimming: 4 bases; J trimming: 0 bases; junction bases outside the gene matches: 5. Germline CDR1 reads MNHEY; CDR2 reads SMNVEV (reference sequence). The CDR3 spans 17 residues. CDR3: CASSSRLAGFSYNEQFF. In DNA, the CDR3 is TGTGCCAGCAGTTCACGACTAGCGGGATTCTCCTACAATGAGCAGTTCTTC.

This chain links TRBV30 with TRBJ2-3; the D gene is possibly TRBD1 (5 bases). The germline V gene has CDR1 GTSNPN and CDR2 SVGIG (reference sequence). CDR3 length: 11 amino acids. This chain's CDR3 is CATASTDTQYF. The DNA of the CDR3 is TGTGCGACAGCCAGCACAGATACGCAGTATTTT.

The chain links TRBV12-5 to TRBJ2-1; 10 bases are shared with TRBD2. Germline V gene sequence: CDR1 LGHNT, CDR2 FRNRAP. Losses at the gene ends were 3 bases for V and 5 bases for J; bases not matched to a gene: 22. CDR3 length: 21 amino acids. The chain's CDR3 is CASGFSTRQGNPSGSDNEQFF. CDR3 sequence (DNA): TGTGCTAGTGGTTTCAGCACCCGACAGGGGAATCCTAGCGGGAGTGACAATGAGCAGTTCTTC.

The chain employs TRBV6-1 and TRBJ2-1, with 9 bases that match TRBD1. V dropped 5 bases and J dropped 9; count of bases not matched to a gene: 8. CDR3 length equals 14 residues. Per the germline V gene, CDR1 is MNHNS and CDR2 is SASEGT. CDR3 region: CASSTGTQGAEQFF. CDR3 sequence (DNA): TGTGCCAGCAGTACCGGGACACAGGGGGCTGAGCAGTTCTTC.

As DNA, the CDR3 is TGTGCCAGCAGTGTTACAGGGGACAACTCTGGAAACACCATATATTTT. This sequence encodes CASSVTGDNSGNTIYF. The V gene is TRBV28, the J gene TRBJ1-3, with 7 bases aligning to TRBD1. Germline CDR1 and CDR2: MDHEN and SYDVKM. The CDR3 runs 16 residues. V lost 5 bases to trimming and J lost 0 bases; unmatched junction nucleotides: 7. The full variable domain, completed using reference TRBV28 and TRBJ1-3, is DVKVTQSSRYLVKRTGEKVFLECVQDMDHENMFWYRQDPGLGLRLIYFSYDVKMKEKGDIPEGYSVSREKKERFSLILESASTNQTSMYLCASSVTGDNSGNTIYFGEGSWLTVV.

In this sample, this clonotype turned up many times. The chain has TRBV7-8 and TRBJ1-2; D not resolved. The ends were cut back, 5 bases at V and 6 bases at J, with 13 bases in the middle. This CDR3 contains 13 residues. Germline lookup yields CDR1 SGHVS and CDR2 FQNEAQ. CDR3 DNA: TGTGCCAGCAGCCTTACCCAGAGTCATGGCTACACCTTC. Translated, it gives CASSLTQSHGYTF.

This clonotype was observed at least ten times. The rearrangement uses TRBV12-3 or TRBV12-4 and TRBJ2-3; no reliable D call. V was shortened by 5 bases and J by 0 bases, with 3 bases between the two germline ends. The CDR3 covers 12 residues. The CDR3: CASSASTDTQYF. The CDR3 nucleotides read TGTGCCAGCAGTGCGAGCACAGATACGCAGTATTTT.

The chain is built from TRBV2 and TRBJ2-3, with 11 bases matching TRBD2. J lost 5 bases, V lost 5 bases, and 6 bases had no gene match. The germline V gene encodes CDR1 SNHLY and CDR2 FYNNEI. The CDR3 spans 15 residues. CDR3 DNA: TGTGCCAGCAGTCCACTAGCGGGAGTGATAGATACGCAGTATTTT. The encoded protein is CASSPLAGVIDTQYF.

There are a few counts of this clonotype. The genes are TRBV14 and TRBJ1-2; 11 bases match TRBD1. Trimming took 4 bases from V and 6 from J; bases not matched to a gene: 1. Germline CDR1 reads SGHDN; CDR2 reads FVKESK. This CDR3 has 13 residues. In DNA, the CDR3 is TGTGCCAGCAGCCGGGACAGGGGGAATGGCTACACCTTC. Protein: CASSRDRGNGYTF.

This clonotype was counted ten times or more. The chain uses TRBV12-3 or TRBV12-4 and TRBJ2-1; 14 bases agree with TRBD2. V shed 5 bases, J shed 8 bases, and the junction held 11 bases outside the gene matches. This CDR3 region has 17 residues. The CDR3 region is CASSIGTSGSRYDEQFF. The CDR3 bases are TGTGCCAGCAGTATCGGGACTAGCGGGAGCCGGTACGATGAGCAGTTCTTC.

Written as DNA, the CDR3 is TGCGCCAGCAGCAAAACAAGATCCTACGAGCAGTACTTC. Its protein product is CASSKTRSYEQYF. V usage is TRBV4-3 and J usage is TRBJ2-7; D is ambiguous. This CDR3 contains 13 residues. Germline CDR1 and CDR2: LGHNA and YSLEER. With 5 bases removed from V and 1 base from J, the gap between germline ends came to 9 bases.

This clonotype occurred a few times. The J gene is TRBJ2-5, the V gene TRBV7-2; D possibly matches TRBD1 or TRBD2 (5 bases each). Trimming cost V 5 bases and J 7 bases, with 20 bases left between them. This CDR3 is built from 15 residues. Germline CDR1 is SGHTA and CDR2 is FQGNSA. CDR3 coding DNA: TGTGCCAGCAGCAAAGATTGGGCCCTGAGGGGGACCCAGTACTTC. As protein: CASSKDWALRGTQYF. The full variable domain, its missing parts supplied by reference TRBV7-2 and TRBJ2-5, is GAGVSQSPSNKVTEKGKDVELRCDPISGHTALYWYRQSLGQGLEFLIYFQGNSAPDKSGLPSDRFSAERTGGSVSTLTIQRTQQEDSAVYLCASSKDWALRGTQYFGPGTRLLVL.

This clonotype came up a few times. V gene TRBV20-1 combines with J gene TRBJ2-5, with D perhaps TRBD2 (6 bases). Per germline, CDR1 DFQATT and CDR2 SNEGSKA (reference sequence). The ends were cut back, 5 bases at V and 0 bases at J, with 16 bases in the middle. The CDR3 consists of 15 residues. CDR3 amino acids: CSALLAGPYQETQYF. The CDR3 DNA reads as TGCAGTGCTCTGCTGGCGGGGCCTTACCAAGAGACCCAGTACTTC.

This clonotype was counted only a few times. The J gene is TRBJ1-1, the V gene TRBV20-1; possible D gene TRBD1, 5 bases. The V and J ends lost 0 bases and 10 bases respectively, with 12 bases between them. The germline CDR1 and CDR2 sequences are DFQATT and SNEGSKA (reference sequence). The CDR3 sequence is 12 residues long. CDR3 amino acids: CSARDRGWGAFF. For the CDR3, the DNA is TGCAGTGCTAGAGATCGGGGCTGGGGAGCTTTCTTT.

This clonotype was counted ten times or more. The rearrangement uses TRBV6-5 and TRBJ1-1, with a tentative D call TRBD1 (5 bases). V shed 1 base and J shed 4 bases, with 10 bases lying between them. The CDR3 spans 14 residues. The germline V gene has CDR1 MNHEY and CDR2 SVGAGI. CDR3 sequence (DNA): TGTGCCAGCAGTTACTGGGGGAGGGCCACTGAAGCTTTCTTT. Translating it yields CASSYWGRATEAFF.

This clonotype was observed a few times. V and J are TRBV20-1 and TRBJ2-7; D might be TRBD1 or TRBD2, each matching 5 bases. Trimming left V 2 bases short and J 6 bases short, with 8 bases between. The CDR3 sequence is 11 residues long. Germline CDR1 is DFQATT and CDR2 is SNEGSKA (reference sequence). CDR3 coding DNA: TGCAGTGCTAGAATAGGGACCGAGCAGTACTTC. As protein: CSARIGTEQYF.

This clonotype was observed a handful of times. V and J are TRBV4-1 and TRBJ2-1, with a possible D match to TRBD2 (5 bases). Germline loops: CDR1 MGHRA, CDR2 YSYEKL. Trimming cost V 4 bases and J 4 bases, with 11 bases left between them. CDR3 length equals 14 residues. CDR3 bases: TGCGCCAGCAGCCGCATCGAGGGTTACAATGAGCAGTTCTTC. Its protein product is CASSRIEGYNEQFF.

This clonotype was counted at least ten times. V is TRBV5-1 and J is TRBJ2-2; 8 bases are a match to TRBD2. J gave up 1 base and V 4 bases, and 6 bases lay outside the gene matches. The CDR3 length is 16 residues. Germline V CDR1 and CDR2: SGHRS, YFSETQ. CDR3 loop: CASSPRTSLNTGELFF. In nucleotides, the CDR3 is TGCGCCAGCAGCCCGCGGACTAGCTTGAACACCGGGGAGCTGTTTTTT. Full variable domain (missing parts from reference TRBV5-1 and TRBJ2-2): KAGVTQTPRYLIKTRGQQVTLSCSPISGHRSVSWYQQTPGQGLQFLFEYFSETQRNKGNFPGRFSGRQFSNSRSEMNVSTLELGDSALYLCASSPRTSLNTGELFFGEGSRLTVL.